The 17 T cell receptor beta chains presented below share a single source sample, sequenced in a study of T cell clonotyping in hematopoietic cell transplantation. Time point indicated: recipient sample about 28 days before transplant, after cytoreduction. Some clones are missing from TCRdb's copy, which holds only in-frame ones; the method was immunoSEQ multiplex PCR. Among under 35,000 clones, 60% to 80% were seen once, and the ten largest hold 5% to 6.5%. Sequencing was performed on peripheral blood mononuclear cells, taken before stem cell transplant. These receptors all stem from a man aged 50-59 years with myelodysplastic syndrome. Some clones in this sample may be carry-over from other donors' samples.

The chain couples TRBV2 to TRBJ2-5, with 9 bases identical to TRBD2. The CDR3 is 16 amino acids. V was pared by 3 bases and J by 2 bases, with 7 bases of the junction left unmatched. Looked up from germline, CDR1 is SNHLY and CDR2 is FYNNEI. The CDR3 coding sequence is TGTGCCAGCAGTGATTTTGTTAGCGGGGGACAAGAGACCCAGTACTTC. Translation gives CASSDFVSGGQETQYF.

The CDR3 here is CASVDRVSYEQYF. The CDR3 nucleotides read TGTGCCAGTGTGGACAGGGTGTCCTACGAGCAGTACTTC. The chain carries TRBV19 and TRBJ2-7; TRBD1 matches at 8 bases. With V trimmed by 8 bases and J by 1 base, 4 bases remained unmatched. Per the germline V gene, CDR1 is LNHDA and CDR2 is SQIVND (reference sequence). The CDR3 length is 13 residues.

In regard to this clone: Other DNA sequences from this sample encode an identical CDR3 as well. This rearrangement joins TRBV6-5 to TRBJ2-7; 8 positions match TRBD1. The germline V gene encodes CDR1 MNHEY and CDR2 SVGAGI. This CDR3 is 14 amino acids long. V lost 5 bases and J lost 0; bases outside the gene matches: 3. The CDR3 is CASSRTGSSYEQYF. Written as DNA, the CDR3 is TGTGCCAGCAGTAGGACAGGGAGCTCCTACGAGCAGTACTTC.

The chain carries TRBV5-1 and TRBJ1-2, with D possibly being TRBD1 (6 bases). Trimming cost V 1 base and J 8 bases, with 12 bases left between them. This CDR3 has 13 residues. Per the germline V gene, CDR1 is SGHRS and CDR2 is YFSETQ. For the CDR3, the DNA is TGCGCCAGCAGCTTGAGGGGGGCAGAGGGCTACACCTTC. The encoded protein is CASSLRGAEGYTF. Drawing the rest from reference TRBV5-1 and TRBJ1-2, the complete variable domain is KAGVTQTPRYLIKTRGQQVTLSCSPISGHRSVSWYQQTPGQGLQFLFEYFSETQRNKGNFPGRFSGRQFSNSRSEMNVSTLELGDSALYLCASSLRGAEGYTFGSGTRLTVV.

This clone has only a few counts. The CDR3 nucleotides read TGCGCCAGCAGCCAAGACGGGGCTATTAACTATGGCTACACCTTC. Its translation: CASSQDGAINYGYTF. V and J are TRBV4-3 and TRBJ1-2; possible D gene TRBD1, 5 bases. The ends were cut back, 0 bases at V and 1 base at J, with 9 bases in the middle. The CDR3 runs to 15 residues. Germline V gene lookup returns CDR1 LGHNA and CDR2 YSLEER.

The rearrangement joins TRBV5-6 to TRBJ1-1; the D gene is possibly TRBD1 (5 bases). Trimming pared 2 bases from V and 1 base from J, leaving 9 bases between. The CDR3 contains 14 residues. Germline-derived CDR1 and CDR2 are SGHDT and YYEEEE. The CDR3 sequence is CASSFQGPNTEAFF. In DNA, the CDR3 is TGTGCCAGCAGCTTTCAGGGCCCGAACACTGAAGCTTTCTTT.

This clone appeared a single time. The J gene is TRBJ2-4, the V gene TRBV29-1; 8 bases line up with TRBD2. Per germline, CDR1 SQVTM and CDR2 ANQGSEA. The length of the CDR3 is 12 residues. Trimming at V came to 7 bases and at J to 6 bases, leaving 5 bases not matched to a gene. CDR3 residues: CSARGGRNIQYF. CDR3 bases: TGCAGCGCCCGGGGGGGCAGAAACATTCAGTACTTC.

This clone was counted a single time. This chain uses TRBV10-2 with TRBJ2-7; D is possibly TRBD1 or TRBD2 (5 bases each). CDR3 length equals 13 residues. V shed 0 bases and J shed 4 bases, with 7 bases lying between them. CDR1 and CDR2 (germline): WSHSY, SAAADI. CDR3 sequence: CASSESGAYEQYF. CDR3 DNA sequence: TGCGCCAGCAGTGAGTCCGGGGCGTACGAGCAGTACTTC.

This clone was seen a handful of times. The chain links TRBV28 to TRBJ1-5; no reliable D call. V was clipped by 3 bases and J by 3 bases, with 3 bases between them. The CDR3 loop spans 12 amino acids. Germline-derived CDR1 and CDR2 are MDHEN and SYDVKM. The CDR3 region has the DNA TGTGCCAGCAGTTTGACCAATCAGCCCCAGCATTTT. Protein product: CASSLTNQPQHF.

The chain couples TRBV4-1 to TRBJ1-5; D uncertain. The CDR3 spans 15 residues. Deletions cut 3 bases from V and 0 bases from J, with 9 bases between. Per germline, CDR1 MGHRA and CDR2 YSYEKL. DNA for the CDR3: TGCGCCAGCAGCCAGTATACAGATAGCAATCAGCCCCAGCATTTT. It is translated as CASSQYTDSNQPQHF.

The chain is built from TRBV6-5 and TRBJ1-6; D not resolved. This CDR3 is 15 amino acids long. Germline values: CDR1 MNHEY, CDR2 SVGAGI. The V and J ends lost 6 bases and 0 bases respectively, with 9 bases between them. The CDR3 loop is CASSLSSSYNSPLHF. DNA of the CDR3: TGTGCCAGCAGCCTGAGCAGCTCCTATAATTCACCCCTCCACTTT.

J is TRBJ2-7 and V is TRBV7-6; D is unresolved. V was shortened by 1 base and J by 2 bases, with 12 bases between the two germline ends. The V gene's germline CDR1 is SGHVS and CDR2 FNYEAQ. The CDR3 runs 15 residues. The CDR3 DNA reads TGTGCCAGCAGCTTAGGCGCGGTAGGAGCCTACGAGCAGTACTTC. Translated: CASSLGAVGAYEQYF. Full variable domain (rest looked up from reference TRBV7-6 and TRBJ2-7): GAGVSQSPRYKVTKRGQDVALRCDPISGHVSLYWYRQALGQGPEFLTYFNYEAQQDKSGLPNDRFSAERPEGSISTLTIQRTEQRDSAMYRCASSLGAVGAYEQYFGPGTRLTVT.

The gene calls are TRBV9 and TRBJ2-1, with D maybe TRBD1 (6 bases). CDR3 length equals 14 residues. V was cut by 0 bases and J by 9 bases, with 13 bases left in between. Germline V gene sequence: CDR1 SGDLS, CDR2 YYNGEE. In DNA, the CDR3 is TGTGCCAGCAGCGTAGAAGGGGACACAGGTGAGCAGTTCTTC. As protein: CASSVEGDTGEQFF.

This chain uses TRBV14 with TRBJ2-3, with no clear D. Trimming cost V 1 base and J 5 bases, with 10 bases left between them. The CDR3 has 14 residues. Germline lookup yields CDR1 SGHDN and CDR2 FVKESK. In DNA, the CDR3 is TGTGCCAGCAGCCAAGTTATGCCGGTAGATACGCAGTATTTT. This sequence encodes CASSQVMPVDTQYF.

The chain joins TRBV29-1 to TRBJ2-3, with no clear D. The CDR3 sequence is 11 residues long. CDR1 and CDR2 from the germline V gene are SQVTM and ANQGSEA. V was shortened by 2 bases and J by 2 bases, with 2 bases between the two germline ends. The CDR3 bases are TGCAGCGTTGAACCCACAGATACGCAGTATTTT. This sequence encodes CSVEPTDTQYF.

The chain couples TRBV5-1 to TRBJ2-1; no clear D. CDR1 is SGHRS, CDR2 YFSETQ, per germline. The CDR3 is 12 residues long. The ends were cut back, 2 bases at V and 7 bases at J, with 7 bases in the middle. The CDR3 reads CASSFPGNEQFF. DNA for the CDR3: TGCGCCAGCAGCTTTCCTGGGAATGAGCAGTTCTTC.

The V gene is TRBV6-1, the J gene TRBJ2-7; TRBD2 matches 9 bases. There are 15 residues in the CDR3. Germline V CDR1 and CDR2: MNHNS, SASEGT. Trimming cost V 6 bases and J 3 bases; bases outside gene matches: 9. This CDR3 is CASREGREGLYEQYF. In nucleotides, the CDR3 is TGTGCCAGCAGAGAGGGGCGGGAGGGCCTCTACGAGCAGTACTTC.